The clone carrying this TCR beta chain was found once. These data belong to a study of cytomegalovirus exposure and HLA in healthy donors. TCRdb's copy holds only in-frame clones and misses some; the assay was immunoSEQ multiplex PCR. The sample includes 150,000 or so clones, 70% to 90% of them seen just once. CDR3 length: 16 amino acids. CDR1 and CDR2 (germline): PRHDT, FYEKMQ (reference sequence). V was clipped by 5 bases and J by 0 bases; unmatched bases: 7. The gene calls are TRBV13 and TRBJ2-3, with 8 bases lining up with TRBD2. Input material: PBMCs. The TCR comes from a woman aged 30 to 39 in good health and CMV-seropositive. The CDR3 region is CASSPRTSQSTDTQYF. The CDR3 DNA is TGTGCCAGCAGCCCAAGGACTAGCCAAAGCACAGATACGCAGTATTTT.